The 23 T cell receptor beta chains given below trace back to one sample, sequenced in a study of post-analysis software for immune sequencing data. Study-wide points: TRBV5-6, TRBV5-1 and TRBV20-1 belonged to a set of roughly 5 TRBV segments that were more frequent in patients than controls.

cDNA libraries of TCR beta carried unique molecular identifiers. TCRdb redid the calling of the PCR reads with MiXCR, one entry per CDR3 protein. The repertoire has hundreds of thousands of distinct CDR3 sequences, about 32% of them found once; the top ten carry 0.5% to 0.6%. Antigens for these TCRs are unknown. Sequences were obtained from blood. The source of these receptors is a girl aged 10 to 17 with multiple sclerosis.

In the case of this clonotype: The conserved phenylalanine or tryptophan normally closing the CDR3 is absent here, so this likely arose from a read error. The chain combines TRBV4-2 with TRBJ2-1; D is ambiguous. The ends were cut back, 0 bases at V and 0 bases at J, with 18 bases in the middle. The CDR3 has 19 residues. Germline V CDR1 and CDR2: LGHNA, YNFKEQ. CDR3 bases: TGTGCCAGCAGCCAAGAATCTAGATCGGCTCACAGCTCCTACAATGAGCAGTTCTCC. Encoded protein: CASSQESRSAHSSYNEQFS.

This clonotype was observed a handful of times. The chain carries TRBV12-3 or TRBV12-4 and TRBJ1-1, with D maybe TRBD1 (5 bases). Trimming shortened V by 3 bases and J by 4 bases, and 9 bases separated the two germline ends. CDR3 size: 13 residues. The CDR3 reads CASSFRRGTEAFF. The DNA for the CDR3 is TGTGCCAGCAGTTTTCGGAGGGGCACTGAAGCTTTCTTT.

The CDR3 here is CASSPYSEGADTQYF. The CDR3 DNA is TGCGCCAGCAGCCCGTACAGTGAAGGGGCAGATACGCAGTATTTT. This chain uses TRBV4-1 with TRBJ2-3; tentatively, D is TRBD1 (5 bases). Germline assignment: CDR1 MGHRA and CDR2 YSYEKL. With 4 bases removed from V and 4 bases from J, the gap between germline ends came to 15 bases. This CDR3 is 15 amino acids long.

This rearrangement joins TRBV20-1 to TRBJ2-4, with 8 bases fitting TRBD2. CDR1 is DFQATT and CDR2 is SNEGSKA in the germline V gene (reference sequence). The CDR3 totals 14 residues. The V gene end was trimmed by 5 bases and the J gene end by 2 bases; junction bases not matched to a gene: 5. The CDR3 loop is CSAFSGSTKNIQYF. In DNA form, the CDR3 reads TGCAGTGCTTTCAGCGGGAGTACCAAAAACATTCAGTACTTC.

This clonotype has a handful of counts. The DNA for the CDR3 is TGCAGTGCTAGGGACGACAGGGCGACTAATGAAAAACTGTTTTTT. Translation gives CSARDDRATNEKLFF. The rearrangement joins TRBV20-1 to TRBJ1-4; 7 bases fit TRBD1. This CDR3 is built from 15 residues. Germline CDR1 DFQATT, CDR2 SNEGSKA (reference sequence). V dropped 3 bases and J dropped 2; count of bases not matched to a gene: 6.

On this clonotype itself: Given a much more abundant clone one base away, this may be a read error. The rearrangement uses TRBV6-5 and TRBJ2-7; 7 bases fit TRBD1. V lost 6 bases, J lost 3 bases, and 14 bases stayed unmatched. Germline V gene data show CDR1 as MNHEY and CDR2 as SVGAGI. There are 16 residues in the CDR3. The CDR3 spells CASSSPRAGGFYEQYF. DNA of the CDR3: TGTGCCAGCAGCTCCCCCAGGGCAGGGGGTTTCTACGAGCAGTACTTC.

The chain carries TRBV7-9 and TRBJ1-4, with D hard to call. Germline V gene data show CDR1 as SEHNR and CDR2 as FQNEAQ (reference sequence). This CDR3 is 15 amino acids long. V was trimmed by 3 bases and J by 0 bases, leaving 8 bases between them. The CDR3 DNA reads TGTGCCAGCAGCTTCCCCAGAACAACTAATGAAAAACTGTTTTTT. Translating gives CASSFPRTTNEKLFF.

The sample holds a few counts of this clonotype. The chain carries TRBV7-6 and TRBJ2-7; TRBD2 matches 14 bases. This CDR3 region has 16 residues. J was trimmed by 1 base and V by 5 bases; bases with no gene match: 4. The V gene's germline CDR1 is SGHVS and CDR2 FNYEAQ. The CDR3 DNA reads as TGTGCCAGCAGCCCGGGACTAGCGGGAGAATCCTACGAGCAGTACTTC. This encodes CASSPGLAGESYEQYF.

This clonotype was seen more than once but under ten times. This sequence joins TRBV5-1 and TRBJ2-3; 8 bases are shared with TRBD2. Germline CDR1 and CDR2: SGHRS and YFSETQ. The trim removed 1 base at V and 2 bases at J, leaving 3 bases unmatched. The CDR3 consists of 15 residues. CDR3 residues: CASSLTGGYTDTQYF. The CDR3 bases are TGCGCCAGCAGCTTGACGGGGGGGTACACAGATACGCAGTATTTT.

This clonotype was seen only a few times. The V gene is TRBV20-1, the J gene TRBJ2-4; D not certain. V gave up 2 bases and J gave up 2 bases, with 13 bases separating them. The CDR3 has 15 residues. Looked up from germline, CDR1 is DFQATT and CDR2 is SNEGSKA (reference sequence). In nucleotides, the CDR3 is TGCAGTGCTAGATCGGACCCCGTCCCCAAAAACATTCAGTACTTC. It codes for CSARSDPVPKNIQYF.

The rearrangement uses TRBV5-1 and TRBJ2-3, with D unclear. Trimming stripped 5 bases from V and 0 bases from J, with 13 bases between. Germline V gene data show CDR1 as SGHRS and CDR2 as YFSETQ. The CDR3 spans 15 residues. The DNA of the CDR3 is TGCGCCAGCAGTATGACTGGATCTAGCACAGATACGCAGTATTTT. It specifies CASSMTGSSTDTQYF.

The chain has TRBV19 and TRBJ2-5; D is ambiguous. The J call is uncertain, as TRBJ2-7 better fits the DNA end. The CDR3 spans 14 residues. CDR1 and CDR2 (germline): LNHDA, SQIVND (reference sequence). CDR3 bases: TGTGCCAGTTCCCCCGACCCATGGAAAGCCGAGCAGTACTTC. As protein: CASSPDPWKAEQYF.

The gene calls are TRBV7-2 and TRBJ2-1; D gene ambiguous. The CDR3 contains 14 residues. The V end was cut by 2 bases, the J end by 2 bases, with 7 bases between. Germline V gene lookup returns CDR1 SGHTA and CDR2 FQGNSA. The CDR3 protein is CASSLSRTYNEQFF. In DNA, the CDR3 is TGTGCCAGCAGCTTATCGCGCACCTACAATGAGCAGTTCTTC.

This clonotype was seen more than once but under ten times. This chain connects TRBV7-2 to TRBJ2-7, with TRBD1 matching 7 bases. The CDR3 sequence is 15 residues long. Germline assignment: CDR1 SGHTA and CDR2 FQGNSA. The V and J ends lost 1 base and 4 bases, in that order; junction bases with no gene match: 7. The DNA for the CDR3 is TGTGCCAGCAGCTTAGTAGGGGGCCTACAGTACGAGCAGTACTTC. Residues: CASSLVGGLQYEQYF.

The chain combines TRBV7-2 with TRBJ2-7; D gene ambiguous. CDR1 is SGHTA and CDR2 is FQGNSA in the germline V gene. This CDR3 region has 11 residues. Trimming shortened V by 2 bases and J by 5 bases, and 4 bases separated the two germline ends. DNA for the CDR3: TGTGCCAGCAGCTTAAACAACGAGCAGTACTTC. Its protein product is CASSLNNEQYF.

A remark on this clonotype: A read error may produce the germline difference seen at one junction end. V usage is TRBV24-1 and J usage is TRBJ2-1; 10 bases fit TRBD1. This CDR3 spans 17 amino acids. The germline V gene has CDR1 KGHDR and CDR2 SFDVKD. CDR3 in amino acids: CATSGLGGQGLYNEQFF. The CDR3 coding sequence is TGTGCCACCAGTGGTTTGGGGGGACAGGGGCTCTACAATGAGCAGTTCTTC.

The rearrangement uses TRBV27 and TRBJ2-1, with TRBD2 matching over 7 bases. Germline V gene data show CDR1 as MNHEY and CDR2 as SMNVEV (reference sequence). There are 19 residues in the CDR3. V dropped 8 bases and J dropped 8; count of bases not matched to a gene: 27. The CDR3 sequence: CASANSGASGPGLVDEQFF. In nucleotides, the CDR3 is TGTGCCAGCGCCAACTCTGGGGCTAGCGGCCCCGGTTTGGTGGATGAGCAGTTCTTC.

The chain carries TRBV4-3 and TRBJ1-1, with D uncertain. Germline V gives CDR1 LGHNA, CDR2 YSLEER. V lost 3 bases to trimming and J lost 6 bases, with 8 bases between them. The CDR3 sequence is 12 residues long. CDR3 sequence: CASSQLGSEAFF. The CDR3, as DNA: TGCGCCAGCAGCCAGCTAGGGTCTGAAGCTTTCTTT.

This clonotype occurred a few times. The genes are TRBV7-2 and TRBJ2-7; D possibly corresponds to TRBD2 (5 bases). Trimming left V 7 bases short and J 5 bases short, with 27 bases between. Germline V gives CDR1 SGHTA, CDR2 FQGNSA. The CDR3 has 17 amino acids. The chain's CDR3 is CASTSGLRVIYIHEQYF. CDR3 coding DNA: TGTGCCAGCACCTCGGGGTTGAGAGTAATCTATATACACGAGCAGTACTTC.

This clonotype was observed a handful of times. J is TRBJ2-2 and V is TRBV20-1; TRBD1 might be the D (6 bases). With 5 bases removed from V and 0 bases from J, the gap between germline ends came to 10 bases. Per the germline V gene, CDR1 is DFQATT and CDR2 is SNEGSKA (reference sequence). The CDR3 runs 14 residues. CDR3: CSAAGQPNTGELFF. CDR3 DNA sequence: TGCAGTGCTGCCGGACAGCCGAACACCGGGGAGCTGTTTTTT.

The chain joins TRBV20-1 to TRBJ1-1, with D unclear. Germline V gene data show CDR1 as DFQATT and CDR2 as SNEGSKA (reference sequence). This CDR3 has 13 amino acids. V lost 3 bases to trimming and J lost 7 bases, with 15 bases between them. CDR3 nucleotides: TGCAGTGCTAGCCCCCCGGGTCTGATTGAAGCTTTCTTT. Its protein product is CSASPPGLIEAFF.

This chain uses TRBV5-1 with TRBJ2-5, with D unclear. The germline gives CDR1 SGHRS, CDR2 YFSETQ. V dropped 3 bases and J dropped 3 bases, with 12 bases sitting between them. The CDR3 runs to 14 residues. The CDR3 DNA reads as TGCGCCAGCAGCTGGGGATCACGAAAAGAGACCCAGTACTTC. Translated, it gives CASSWGSRKETQYF.

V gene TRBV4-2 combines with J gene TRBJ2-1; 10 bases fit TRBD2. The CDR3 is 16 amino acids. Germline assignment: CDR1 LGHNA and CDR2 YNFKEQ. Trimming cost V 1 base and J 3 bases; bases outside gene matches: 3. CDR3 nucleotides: TGTGCCAGCAGCCAAGGGACTAGCGGACTCTACAATGAGCAGTTCTTC. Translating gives CASSQGTSGLYNEQFF.